This T cell receptor (beta chain) was found in a study of CD8+CD57+ T cells in acquired aplastic anemia (dated by TCRdb to the late 2010s). Context from the whole study: DNA extracted from sorted CD4+ and CD8+ cells had a mean of approximately 3.3 ug, with a range of roughly 0.18 to 27.4 ug. CD8+CD57+ expansion was defined as a frequency above the mean frequency observed in healthy subjects. What the study reported, not specific to this receptor: Fewer than 30 CD8+ CDR3 sequences were found in both patients and controls but appeared to be highly expressed in patients and within the immunodominant clones of the patients. CD8+ Simpson's diversity did not differ significantly between patients and healthy controls (P=0.060).

The patients picked for sequencing were ones in whom flow cytometry had shown an expansion of CD8+CD57+ cells. Every patient had severe acquired aplastic anemia, diagnosed using the International Study of Aplastic Anemia and Agranulocytosis and Camitta criteria. No patient had received any therapy when blood was sampled. TCR repertoires of sorted CD4+ and CD8+ blood T cells from severe aplastic anemia patients and healthy subjects were deep-sequenced in the study. In the USA, patient enrollment took place under clinicaltrials.gov protocols 00001620, 01623167, 00001397, 00071045, 00081523 and 00961064. Ficoll-Paque density gradient centrifugation was used to isolate peripheral blood mononuclear cells. CD4+ and CD8+ T cells were sorted by FACS or magnetic beads before DNA extraction. As to this clonotype: This receptor's antigen is unknown. The sample holds no much larger clone one base away, and base qualities are not on file.

Profiling of TCR beta VDJ combinations and CDR3 sequences used genomic DNA as the template. An Illumina HiSeq 2000 was used for TCR repertoire sequencing. The authors' pipeline ran thus. Repertoires were assessed using TRBV/TRBJ rearrangement plots, CDR3 size and DJ length profiles, and Simpson's diversity index. Whichever DNA sequence was most abundant in the deep sequencing data was defined as the immunodominant clone. CDR3 amino acid sequences were screened for sharing across subjects and compared with published repertoires and the VDJdb database. The public reads were reanalyzed by TCRdb: fastp trimming at Q25, MiXCR alignment, in-frame beta chains only. Rows are combined by CDR3 protein, so each entry shows the most common genes and DNA. The V and J calls, along with clone size, are taken from TCRdb and not from the paper's own processing. Across this sample there are about 98,000 distinct CDR3 sequences, with about 67% seen only once. Of the sample, 65% falls within the top ten clones.

Trimming takes 1 base from V and 4 bases from J, and the germline ends sit 5 bases apart. The CDR3 has 13 amino acids, counting the end cysteine and phenylalanine. This entry keeps only the CDR3 DNA: 39 bases, framed from base 1. Looking up the germline V gene yields CDR1 SGHTA and CDR2 FQGNSA. Recombination linked TRBV7-2 to TRBJ1-5; the D gene cannot be resolved reliably. This receptor was identified in a human donor with aplastic anemia. Sequencing was carried out using sorted CD4+, CD8+, or CD8+CD57+ T cells (not recorded which) from PBMCs. The nucleotides are TGTGCCAGCAGCTTAGATGGGAATCAGCCCCAGCATTTT. Translated, this is CASSLDGNQPQHF.